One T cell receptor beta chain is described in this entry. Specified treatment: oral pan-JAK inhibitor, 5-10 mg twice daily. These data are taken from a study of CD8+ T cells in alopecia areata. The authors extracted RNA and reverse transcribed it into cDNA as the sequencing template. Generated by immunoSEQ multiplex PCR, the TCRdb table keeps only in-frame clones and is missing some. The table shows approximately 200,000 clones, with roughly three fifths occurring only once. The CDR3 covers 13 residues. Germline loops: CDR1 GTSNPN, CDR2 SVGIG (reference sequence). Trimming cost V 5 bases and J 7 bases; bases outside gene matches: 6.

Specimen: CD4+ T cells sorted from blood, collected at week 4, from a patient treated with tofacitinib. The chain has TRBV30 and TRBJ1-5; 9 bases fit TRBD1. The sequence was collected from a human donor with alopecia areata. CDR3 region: CAWQGTGHQPQHF. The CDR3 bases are TGTGCCTGGCAGGGGACAGGGCACCAGCCCCAGCATTTT. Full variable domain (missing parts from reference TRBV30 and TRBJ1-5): SQTIHQWPATLVQPVGSPLSLECTVEGTSNPNLYWYRQAAGRGLQLLFYSVGIGQISSEVPQNLSASRPQDRQFILSSKKLLLSDSGFYLCAWQGTGHQPQHFGDGTRLSIL.